The clone carrying this T cell receptor (beta chain) has ten or more counts. Its antigen is undetermined. This entry comes from a study of regulatory T cells in long-lasting Graves disease. The authors built TCR beta libraries using iRepertoire HTBI primers and Arm-PCR of CDR3 regions. TCRdb re-derived calls from the multiplex PCR reads in MiXCR, one entry per CDR3 protein. The repertoire includes 400,000 to 450,000 distinct CDR3 sequences, about a quarter of them detected once, and about a quarter sits in the top ten. Time point in this sample: persistent/refractory GD, antithyroid drugs over 5 years with positive TRAb. PBMC-extracted RNA yielded the TCR library. Graves' disease was diagnosed by American Thyroid Association guidelines. The study's findings and limits: Less diverse TCR repertoires were seen in persistent Graves' patients than in newly diagnosed ones.

This TCR came from a female donor with Graves disease. The sample in question was peripheral blood mononuclear cells (PBMCs), obtained when the disease was refractory, from a patient treated with antithyroid drugs.

CDR3 region: CATSDSGRDYGYTF. Written as DNA, the CDR3 is TGTGCCACCAGTGATTCTGGACGGGACTATGGCTACACCTTC. V and J are TRBV24-1 and TRBJ1-2; D remains ambiguous. The CDR3 sequence is 14 residues long. CDR1 KGHDR and CDR2 SFDVKD come from the germline V gene. Trimming removed 2 bases at V and 3 bases at J, with 9 bases between.